This T cell receptor (beta chain) was identified during a study of human T cells and chemical hapten exposure. Turning to the study itself: 2% DPC applied to a roughly 2 cm by roughly 2 cm arm area sensitized donors. General observations from the study: Those TCRs sitting above 1 in 1000 frequency stayed the same with DPC sensitization.

Specified time point: patch test 1, 2 weeks after DPC sensitization. Treatment given: therapeutic diphenylcyclopropenone sensitization with weekly scalp DPC. CDR1 and CDR2 from the germline V gene are MRHNA and SNTAGT. V was clipped by 4 bases and J by 0 bases, with 10 bases between them. The CDR3 sequence is 15 residues long. A single record per CDR3 protein comes from TCRdb applying MiXCR to the RACE reads. This table has tens of thousands of distinct CDR3 sequences, around a third appearing once. In regard to this clonotype: Its antigen is not identified.

The input for sequencing was whole blood, taken in connection with sensitization to the hapten diphenylcyclopropenone (DPC). The J gene is TRBJ1-5, the V gene TRBV6-4, with D perhaps TRBD1 (5 bases). This receptor was identified in a man in his forties or fifties with alopecia areata. Some clones in this sample may be carry-over from other donors' samples. The CDR3 sequence: CASSADSYSNQPQHF. The CDR3 coding sequence is TGTGCCAGCAGTGCAGACAGCTATAGCAATCAGCCCCAGCATTTT.